The rows below give T cell receptor beta chains drawn from one sample of a study of molecular identifiers for immune sequencing clone quantification. From the PCR reads, TCRdb called clonotypes with MiXCR, one entry per CDR3 protein. The data hold approximately 93,000 distinct CDR3 sequences, with around a quarter observed a single time. Sequenced: naive CD8+ T cells from blood, with Jurkat cell RNA spiked in. The origin of the receptors is a human donor in good health. Some libraries in this study had Jurkat cell RNA spiked in. CDR3s leave out the opening cysteine and the closing phenylalanine or tryptophan. Each record gives: CDR3 protein, V gene, clone size. Clone size appears in some rows only: once, few, many, or a class for an expanded clone.

CDR3 protein: SARDQFGRADTQY
V gene: TRBV20-1
clone size: many

CDR3 protein: ASSPSAGTSYNEQF
V gene: TRBV18
clone size: -

CDR3 protein: ASSFGPGTVNTGELF
V gene: TRBV12-3/TRBV12-4
clone size: many

CDR3 protein: ASSEQGGYGYNEQF
V gene: TRBV19
clone size: -

CDR3 protein: ASSVRTGAAQETQY
V gene: TRBV9
clone size: few

CDR3 protein: ASSLDGSGETNEKLF
V gene: TRBV5-5
clone size: many

CDR3 protein: ASSKEDVLAATHKNIQY
V gene: TRBV21-1
clone size: many

CDR3 protein: ASNTLPGTGFGANVLT
V gene: TRBV19
clone size: few

CDR3 protein: ASIYKGQGNEKLF
V gene: TRBV6-6
clone size: many

CDR3 protein: ASSLGGYANTEAF
V gene: TRBV27
clone size: many

CDR3 protein: ASSFTRSYEQY
V gene: TRBV27
clone size: few

CDR3 protein: ASDTDTTVTPNMNTEAF
V gene: TRBV6-1
clone size: -

CDR3 protein: ASSPGVAGGDSYNEQF
V gene: TRBV4-3
clone size: -

CDR3 protein: ASRSEREPGYEQY
V gene: TRBV12-3/TRBV12-4
clone size: many

CDR3 protein: ASTPGRGTDTQY
V gene: TRBV5-6
clone size: -

CDR3 protein: ASSSVLAAPTYNEQF
V gene: TRBV27
clone size: -